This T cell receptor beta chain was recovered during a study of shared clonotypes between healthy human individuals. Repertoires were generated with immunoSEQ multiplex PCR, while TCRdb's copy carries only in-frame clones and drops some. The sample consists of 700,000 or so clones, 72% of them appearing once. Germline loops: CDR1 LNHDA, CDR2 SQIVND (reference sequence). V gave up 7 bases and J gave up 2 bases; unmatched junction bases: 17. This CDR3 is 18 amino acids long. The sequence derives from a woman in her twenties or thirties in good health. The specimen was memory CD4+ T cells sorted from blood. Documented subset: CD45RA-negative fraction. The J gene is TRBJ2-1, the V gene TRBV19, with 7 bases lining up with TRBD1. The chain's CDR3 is CASIGSKTGFFAYNEQFF. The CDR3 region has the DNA TGTGCCAGTATCGGCTCCAAGACAGGGTTCTTCGCCTACAATGAGCAGTTCTTC.